This T cell receptor (beta chain) came from a study of blood T cell repertoires in COVID-19. The wider study: Sites across the United States, Italy and Spain contributed samples from acute and convalescent COVID-19. The analysed material was cDNA or gDNA that came from T cells, B-cell-depleted T cells, or PBMCs.

The CDR3 is made up of 12 amino acids. Germline V gene data show CDR1 as MNHNY and CDR2 as SVGAGI (reference sequence). V was shortened by 5 bases and J by 7 bases, with 12 bases between the two germline ends. Per the study methods: Scientists estimated how many nucleated cells there were by amplifying reference gene primers. Sequencing used immunoSEQ multiplex PCR; TCRdb keeps in-frame clones, though not all of them. V, J and clone size are taken as reported in that table, and D and trimming were inferred from the DNA itself. The sample holds 90,000 to 140,000 clones, 80% to 85% seen once. The receptor comes from a woman older than 75 with acute or convalescent COVID-19. The chain recombines TRBV6-6 with TRBJ2-7, with TRBD1 as a possible D gene (6 bases). Sequences were obtained from peripheral blood. CDR3 nucleotides: TGTGCCAGCAGTCAAACAGGGTCTGAGCAGTACTTC. This encodes CASSQTGSEQYF.